The rows below give T cell receptor beta chains drawn from one sample of a study of post-analysis software for immune sequencing data. TCRdb re-called the PCR reads through MiXCR, storing one row per CDR3 protein. Of around 400,000 distinct CDR3 sequences detected, less than 40% appear once; the ten largest clones hold 13%. The sequencing sample was made of blood. The receptors derive from a girl aged 10 to 17 with multiple sclerosis. CDR3s include the opening cysteine and the closing phenylalanine or tryptophan. A D gene is named only where the DNA matches it firmly. Not every row has a clone size; where given, it reads once, few, many or a size class.

- TRBD2 TRBJ2-1 TRBV24-1 16 TGTGCCACCAGTGATTTGACCAGCGGGGGGAACAATGAGCAGTTCTTC CATSDLTSGGNNEQFF
- - TRBJ1-5 TRBV28 12 TGTGCCAGCAGTATACAGGGCCAGCCCCAGCATTTT CASSIQGQPQHF
- - TRBJ2-1 TRBV7-9 12 TGTGCCAGCAACTCGAGGAGGGTGGAGCAGTTCTTC CASNSRRVEQFF
- - TRBJ1-2 TRBV12-3/TRBV12-4 13 TGTGCCAGCAGCCAGGGAGAAGCATCTGGCTACACCTTC CASSQGEASGYTF
many - TRBJ2-7 TRBV20-1 14 TGCAGTGCTAGAGAACGCGGGCCCTCCTACGAGCAGTACTTC CSARERGPSYEQYF
few TRBD2 TRBJ2-1 TRBV6-5 18 TGTGCCAACAGTTACTCGATAAGTTTCGCGGGGGGCTACAATGAGCAGTTCTTC CANSYSISFAGGYNEQFF
- - TRBJ2-3 TRBV12-5 15 TGTGCTAGTGGGGCCCGCGGCTCTAGCACAGATACGCAGTATTTT CASGARGSSTDTQYF
- - TRBJ2-3 TRBV19 14 TGTGCCAGTAGTATAGGACAGCTCGGGGATACGCAGTATTTT CASSIGQLGDTQYF
- - TRBJ1-1 TRBV7-9 14 TGTGCCAGCAGCGATAGGGGGACTCACACTGAAGCTTTCTTT CASSDRGTHTEAFF
many - TRBJ1-2 TRBV6-2/TRBV6-3 15 TGTGCCAGCAGTCGAGAACAGGGCCGTAACTATGGCTACACCTTC CASSREQGRNYGYTF
- - TRBJ2-7 TRBV20-1 14 TGCAGTGCTAGAATAGGGGGAGGGCATAGGGAGCAGTACTTC CSARIGGGHREQYF
- TRBD1 TRBJ2-5 TRBV20-1 15 TGCAGTGCTAGTCCGGGACAGGGGTTGGCAGAGACCCAGTACTTC CSASPGQGLAETQYF
- - TRBJ1-2 TRBV24-1 14 TGTGCCACCAGGGACCTGGACCAGTCTTATGGCTACACCTTC CATRDLDQSYGYTF
- - TRBJ1-1 TRBV7-2 15 TGTGCCAGCAGCTTAGTTCGGGGGGCAGGCACTGAAGCTTTCTTT CASSLVRGAGTEAFF
few - TRBJ2-5 TRBV20-1 15 TGCAGTGCTAGGGGGCGACCGGGGAGCCAAGAGACCCAGTACTTC CSARGRPGSQETQYF
few - TRBJ1-2 TRBV20-1 12 TGCAGTGCTACAGGATGCAACTATGGCTACACCTTC CSATGCNYGYTF
- TRBD2 TRBJ2-5 TRBV2 17 TGTGCCAGCAGTGCTAGGTTGCTAGCGGTGACCCAAGAGACCCAGTACTTC CASSARLLAVTQETQYF
- - TRBJ2-7 TRBV4-2 18 TGTGCCAGCAGCTTACGGGGGTCACTAGGTTACGGGGTTTACGAGCAGTACTTC CASSLRGSLGYGVYEQYF
- TRBD1 TRBJ1-1 TRBV18 16 TGTGCCAGCTCACTATTCCGGGACAGGGGGAACACTGAAGCTTTCTTT CASSLFRDRGNTEAFF
- - TRBJ2-5 TRBV12-3/TRBV12-4 13 TGTGCCAGCAGTTTTTGGGGGGAAGAGACCCAGTACTTC CASSFWGEETQYF
- - TRBJ1-1 TRBV7-2 14 TGTGCCAGCAGCTTCCTTACTGGTAGCACTGAAGCTTTCTTT CASSFLTGSTEAFF
- TRBD2 TRBJ2-3 TRBV3-1 18 TGTGCCAGCAGCCAAACACTAGCGGGGGCCCTTAGCACAGATACGCAGTATTTT CASSQTLAGALSTDTQYF
- - TRBJ1-2 TRBV28 13 TGTGCCAGCAGCCCCCCGACAGTCTATGGCTACACCTTC CASSPPTVYGYTF
- - TRBJ1-2 TRBV4-1 14 TGCGCCAGCAGCCAGAGAGACAGATCCTATGGCTACACCTTC CASSQRDRSYGYTF
- - TRBJ2-6 TRBV25-1 13 TGTGCCAGCCAGAGGGATGGGGCCAACGTCCTGACTTTC CASQRDGANVLTF
- - TRBJ2-5 TRBV27 15 TGTGCCAGTCGAGAGGGGCAGCCGGGAAGAGAGACCCAGTACTTC CASREGQPGRETQYF
- TRBD1 TRBJ1-1 TRBV12-5 16 TGTGCTAGTGGTTTGGTTATCGGGAAGGGGGCTCCTGAAGCTTTCTTT CASGLVIGKGAPEAFF
many TRBD2 TRBJ2-1 TRBV12-3/TRBV12-4 16 TGTGCCAGCAGTCCCAGCGGGGGGGCGGGGTACAATGAGCAGTTCTTC CASSPSGGAGYNEQFF
few - TRBJ1-2 TRBV28 12 TGTGCCAGCAGTTTATTGGGACTTATCTACACCTTC CASSLLGLIYTF
few - TRBJ2-7 TRBV12-3/TRBV12-4 14 TGTGCCAGCAGTTTACATGGTCGCTCCTACGAGCAGTACTTC CASSLHGRSYEQYF
few - TRBJ1-1 TRBV7-6 12 TGTGCCAGCAGCGCGGGGGGGGTTGATGCTTTCTTT CASSAGGVDAFF
few TRBD1 TRBJ1-1 TRBV2 16 TGTGCCAGCAGTGAAGCAGGGACAGGGAATGGCGCTGAAGCTTTCTTT CASSEAGTGNGAEAFF
few TRBD2 TRBJ2-7 TRBV20-1 16 TGCAGTGCCCGCGAACTTGCAGCGGGACTACCCTACGAGCAGTACTTC CSARELAAGLPYEQYF
- TRBD1 TRBJ1-1 TRBV20-1 15 TGCAGTGCTAGAGATCCCGGACAGGGCGGCACTGAAGCTTTCTTT CSARDPGQGGTEAFF
few - TRBJ2-2 TRBV13 16 TGTGCCAGCAGCTTGGACCTCGTCCTGTACACCGGGGAGCTGTTTTTT CASSLDLVLYTGELFF
- - TRBJ2-7 TRBV10-3 16 TGTGCCATCAGTGAGTCTGGCGGAACGTCCCGCTACGAGCAGTACTTC CAISESGGTSRYEQYF
few - TRBJ1-2 TRBV27 14 TGTGCCAGCAGTTTATCCGCGTGGGACTATGGCTACACCTTC CASSLSAWDYGYTF
- TRBD2 TRBJ2-5 TRBV4-1 15 TGCGCCAGCAGCCAGGGGGAGGGGCCCCAAGAGACCCAGTACTTC CASSQGEGPQETQYF
- TRBD2 TRBJ2-3 TRBV10-3 15 TGTGTCATCAGACCAGCGGGGGGTGTCGCAGATACGCAGTATTTT CVIRPAGGVADTQYF
- - TRBJ2-7 TRBV12-3/TRBV12-4 13 TGTGCCAGCAGTTTCAAACAACCTTACGAGCAGTACTTC CASSFKQPYEQYF
few TRBD1 TRBJ2-6 TRBV7-9 19 TGTGCCAGCAGCTCGCCGGGGACAGGCTCATTCTCTGGGGCCAACGTCCTGACTTTC CASSSPGTGSFSGANVLTF
- - TRBJ2-5 TRBV7-8 15 TGTGCCAGCAGCTTTAGGGATCTCGGGCCAGAGACCCAGTACTTC CASSFRDLGPETQYF
many - TRBJ2-3 TRBV6-5 17 TGTGCCAGCAGTTACTTATCTGGGGGCATCAGCACAGATACGCAGTATTTT CASSYLSGGISTDTQYF
- - TRBJ2-5 TRBV7-2 16 TGTGCCAGCACGCTCAGGGGCGGACTTGAAAAAGAGACCCAGTACTTC CASTLRGGLEKETQYF
once TRBD2 TRBJ2-3 TRBV5-1 15 TGCGCCAGCAGCTTGATAGCGGGGAGCACAGATACGCAGTATTTT CASSLIAGSTDTQYF
few TRBD2 TRBJ2-1 TRBV2 17 TGTGCCAGCAGTATATGGTACGGGGGGGTGAAAAACAATGAGCAGTTCTTC CASSIWYGGVKNNEQFF
- TRBD1 TRBJ1-1 TRBV29-1 10 TGCAGCGGCGGGACAGTTGAAGCTTTCTTT CSGGTVEAFF
- TRBD1 TRBJ2-7 TRBV5-1 16 TGCGCCAGCAGCTTGGAGTTGGGGACAGGTAGCAACGAGCAGTACTTC CASSLELGTGSNEQYF
once - TRBJ2-7 TRBV12-3/TRBV12-4 15 TGTGCCAGCAGTGGACCCGGGCAGGGTCCCTACGAGCAGTACTTC CASSGPGQGPYEQYF
few - TRBJ2-6 TRBV4-1 17 TGCGCCAGCAGCCGAAAGGTGGGGGGCTCTGGGGCCAACGTCCTGACTTTC CASSRKVGGSGANVLTF
few TRBD1 TRBJ2-6 TRBV4-3 16 TGCGCCAGCAGCCAAGAGGACAGGGATGGGGCCAACGTCCTGACTTTC CASSQEDRDGANVLTF